This TCR beta chain was recovered during a study of blood T cell repertoires in COVID-19. Overall study: The United States, Italy and Spain supplied acute and convalescent COVID-19 samples. T cells, B-cell-depleted T cells, or PBMCs supplied cDNA or gDNA.

This CDR3 spans 14 amino acids. The V end was cut by 1 base, the J end by 10 bases, with 14 bases between. Per germline, CDR1 WSHSY and CDR2 SAAADI. The assay was immunoSEQ multiplex PCR, and TCRdb's table has in-frame clones only and misses some. Counted here are 150,000 or so clones, approximately 90% occurring once; the ten biggest clones make up approximately 2.4%. The sample consisted of peripheral blood. This clonotype was obtained from a woman in her 70s with acute or convalescent COVID-19. The chain carries TRBV10-2 and TRBJ2-1; D is perhaps TRBD1 (6 bases). DNA for the CDR3: TGCGCCAGCAGTGAGTTCGGACAGATAGGGGAGCAGTTCTTC. Its protein is CASSEFGQIGEQFF.